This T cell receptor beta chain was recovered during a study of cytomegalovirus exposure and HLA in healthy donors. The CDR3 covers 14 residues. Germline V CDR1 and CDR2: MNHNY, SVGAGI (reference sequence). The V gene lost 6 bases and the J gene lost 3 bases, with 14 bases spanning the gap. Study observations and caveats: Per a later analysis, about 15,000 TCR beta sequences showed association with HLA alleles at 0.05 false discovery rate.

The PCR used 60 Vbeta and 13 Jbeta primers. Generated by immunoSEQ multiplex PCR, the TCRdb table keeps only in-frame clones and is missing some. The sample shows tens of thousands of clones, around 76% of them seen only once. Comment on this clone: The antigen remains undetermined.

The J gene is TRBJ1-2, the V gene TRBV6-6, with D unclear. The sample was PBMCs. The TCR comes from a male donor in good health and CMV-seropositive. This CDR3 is CASRTFDIYYGYTF. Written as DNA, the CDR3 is TGTGCCAGCAGGACCTTTGACATTTACTATGGCTACACCTTC.